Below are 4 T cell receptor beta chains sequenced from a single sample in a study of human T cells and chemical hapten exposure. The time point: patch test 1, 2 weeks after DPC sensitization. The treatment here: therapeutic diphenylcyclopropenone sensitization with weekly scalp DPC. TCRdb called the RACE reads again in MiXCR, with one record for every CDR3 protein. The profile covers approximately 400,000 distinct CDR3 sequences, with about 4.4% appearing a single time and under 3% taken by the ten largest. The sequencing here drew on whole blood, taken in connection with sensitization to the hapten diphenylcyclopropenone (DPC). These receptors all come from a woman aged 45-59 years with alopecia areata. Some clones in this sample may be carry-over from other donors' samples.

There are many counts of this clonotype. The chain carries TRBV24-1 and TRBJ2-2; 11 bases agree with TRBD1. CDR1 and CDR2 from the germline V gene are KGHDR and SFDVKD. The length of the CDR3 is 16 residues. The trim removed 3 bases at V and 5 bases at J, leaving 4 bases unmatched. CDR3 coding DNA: TGTGCCACCAGTGATCCCGGACAGGGGGCGACCGGGGAGCTGTTTTTT. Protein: CATSDPGQGATGELFF.

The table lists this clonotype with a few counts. In nucleotides, the CDR3 is TGCAGTGCTACTAGCGGGCCCTGGGCACAAGAGACCCAGTACTTC. It is translated as CSATSGPWAQETQYF. The rearrangement uses TRBV20-1 and TRBJ2-5; TRBD2 agrees at 8 bases. This CDR3 has 15 amino acids. CDR1 and CDR2 (germline): DFQATT, SNEGSKA (reference sequence). With V trimmed by 4 bases and J by 2 bases, 9 bases remained unmatched.

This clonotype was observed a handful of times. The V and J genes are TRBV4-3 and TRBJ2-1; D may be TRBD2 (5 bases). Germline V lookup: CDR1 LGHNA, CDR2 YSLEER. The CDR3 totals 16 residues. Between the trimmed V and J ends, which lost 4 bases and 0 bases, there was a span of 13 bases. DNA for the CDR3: TGCGCCAGCAGCCCTGACGCGGGCTTCTCCTACAATGAGCAGTTCTTC. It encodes CASSPDAGFSYNEQFF.

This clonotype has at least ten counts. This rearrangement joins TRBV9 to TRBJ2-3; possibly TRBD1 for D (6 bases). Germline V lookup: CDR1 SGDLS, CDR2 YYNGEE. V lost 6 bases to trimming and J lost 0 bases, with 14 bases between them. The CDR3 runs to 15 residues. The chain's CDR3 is CASKRGGFSTDTQYF. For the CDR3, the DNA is TGTGCCAGCAAGCGAGGGGGTTTTAGCACAGATACGCAGTATTTT.